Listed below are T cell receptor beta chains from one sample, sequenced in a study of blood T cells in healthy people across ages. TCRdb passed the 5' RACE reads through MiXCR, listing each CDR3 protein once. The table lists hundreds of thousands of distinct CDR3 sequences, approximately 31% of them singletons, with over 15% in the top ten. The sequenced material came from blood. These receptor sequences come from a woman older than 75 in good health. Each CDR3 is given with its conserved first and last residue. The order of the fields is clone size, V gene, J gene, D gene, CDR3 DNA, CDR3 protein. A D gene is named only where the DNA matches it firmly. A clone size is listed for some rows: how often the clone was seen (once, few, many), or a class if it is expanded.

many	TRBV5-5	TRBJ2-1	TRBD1	TGTGCCAGCAGCACGGACAGGCCCCCTACCAATGAGCAGTTCTTC	CASSTDRPPTNEQFF
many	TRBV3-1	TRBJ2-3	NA	TGTGCCAGCAGTCCCGTGGGGGACACAGATACGCAGTATTTT	CASSPVGDTDTQYF
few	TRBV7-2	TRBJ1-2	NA	TGTGCCAGCAGCCCAGGAGGGGGGGGGAGCGGCTACACCTTC	CASSPGGGGSGYTF
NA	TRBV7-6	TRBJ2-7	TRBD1	TGTGCCAGCAGCTTAGTCGAAGATCGACAGGGGGCCTCCTACGAGCAGTACTTC	CASSLVEDRQGASYEQYF
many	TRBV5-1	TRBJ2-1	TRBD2	TGCGCCAGCAGCCTCGGGACTATTGGTGAGCAGTTCTTC	CASSLGTIGEQFF
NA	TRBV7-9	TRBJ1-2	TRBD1	TGTGCCAGCAACCAGGGGGGGGATAAAGACTATGGCTACACCTTC	CASNQGGDKDYGYTF
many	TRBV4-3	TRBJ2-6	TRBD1	TGCGCCAGCAGCCGGGGACAGGCGACTCGCGTCCTGACTTTC	CASSRGQATRVLTF
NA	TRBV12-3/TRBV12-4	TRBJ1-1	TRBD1	TGTGCCACCCTAGGACAGGCTCGCACTGAAGCTTTCTTT	CATLGQARTEAFF
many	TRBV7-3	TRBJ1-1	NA	TGTGCCAGCAGCGCGCACCGCCGCGGCCTGAACACTGAAGCTTTCTTT	CASSAHRRGLNTEAFF
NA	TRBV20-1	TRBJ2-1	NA	TGCAGTGGCAAGCGAAGCTCCCCCTACAATGAGCAGTTCTTC	CSGKRSSPYNEQFF
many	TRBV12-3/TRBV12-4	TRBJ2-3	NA	TGTGCCAGCACTCAATGGGGGGCCCAAGATACGCAGTATTTT	CASTQWGAQDTQYF
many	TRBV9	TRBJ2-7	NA	TGTGCCAGCAGCGTACGGCCAGGGGTTTACGAGCAGTACTTC	CASSVRPGVYEQYF
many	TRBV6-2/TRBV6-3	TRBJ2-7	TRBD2	TGTGCCGCGGGACTAGGAACCGAGCAGTACTTC	CAAGLGTEQYF
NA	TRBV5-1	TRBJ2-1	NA	TGCGCCAGCAGCCTGAATCCAGGAGAGGATGAGCAGTTCTTC	CASSLNPGEDEQFF
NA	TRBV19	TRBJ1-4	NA	TGTGCCAGTAAGTCGGCAGGACCTAGTGGGAAACTGTTTTTT	CASKSAGPSGKLFF
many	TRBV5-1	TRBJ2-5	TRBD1	TGCGCCAGCAGCTTGGAACAGGGGGTTTGGGAGACCCAGTACTTC	CASSLEQGVWETQYF
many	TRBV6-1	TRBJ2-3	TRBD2	TGTGCCAGCAGTGCTAGCGGGGGGGCATCCGATACGCAGTATTTT	CASSASGGASDTQYF
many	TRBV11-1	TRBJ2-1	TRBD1	TGTGCCAGCAGCTCGACAGGGAGTAAGGGTAATGAGCAGTTCTTC	CASSSTGSKGNEQFF
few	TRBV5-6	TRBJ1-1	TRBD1	TGTGCCAGCAGCCGGGACAGGGCTAGAGGCACTGAAGCTTTCTTT	CASSRDRARGTEAFF
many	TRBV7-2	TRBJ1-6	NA	TGTGCCAGCAGCTTAGATAGGAATTCACCCCTCCACTTT	CASSLDRNSPLHF
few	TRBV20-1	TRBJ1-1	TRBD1	TGCAGTGCTCCGACAGGGGGGGGGATGAACACTGAAGCTTTCTTT	CSAPTGGGMNTEAFF
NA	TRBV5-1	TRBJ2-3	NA	TGCGCCAGCAGCCCCTTACCGGCGGCAGATACGCAGTATTTT	CASSPLPAADTQYF
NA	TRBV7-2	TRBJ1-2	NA	TGTGCCAGCAGCTTAGCCCCAATACTGCAAGGCTACACCTTC	CASSLAPILQGYTF
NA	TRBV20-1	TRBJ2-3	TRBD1	TGCAGTGCTGATGACAGGGGAGGAGCAGATACGCAGTATTTT	CSADDRGGADTQYF
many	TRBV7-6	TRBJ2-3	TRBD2	TGTGCCAGCAGAGCGGGGGGGCAAGATACGCAGTATTTT	CASRAGGQDTQYF
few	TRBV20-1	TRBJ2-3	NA	TGCAGTGCTCCGCGAGGGGGGGGGGCGAGAGGAACAGATACGCAGTATTTT	CSAPRGGGARGTDTQYF
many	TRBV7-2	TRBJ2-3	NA	TGTGCCAGCAGCTTCGGGGGAGGGGGACGGACAGATACGCAGTATTTT	CASSFGGGGRTDTQYF
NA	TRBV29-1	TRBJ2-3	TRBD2	TGCAGCGTTCGGGGGGTTCGCACAGATACGCAGTATTTT	CSVRGVRTDTQYF
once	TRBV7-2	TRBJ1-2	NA	TGTGCCAGCAGCCCGGGACATGGGCATGGCTACACCTTC	CASSPGHGHGYTF
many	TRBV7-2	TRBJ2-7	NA	TGTGCCAGCAGCTTTACTAGTATCGGCGAGCAGTACTTC	CASSFTSIGEQYF
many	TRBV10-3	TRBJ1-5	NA	TGTGCCACCAGAGGGGGACTTGGCAATCAGCCCCAGCATTTT	CATRGGLGNQPQHF
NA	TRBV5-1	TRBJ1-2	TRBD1	TGCGCCAGCAGCTTGGAACCTGGACAGGGCAGTCCTCCGTTCGGCTACACCTTC	CASSLEPGQGSPPFGYTF
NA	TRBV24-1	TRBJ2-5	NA	TGTGCCACCAGCCGCTCCTACAATAAGCAGTACTTC	CATSRSYNKQYF
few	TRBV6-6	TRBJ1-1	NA	TGTGCCAGCAGTCGACTGGACTCCACTGAAGCTTTCTTT	CASSRLDSTEAFF
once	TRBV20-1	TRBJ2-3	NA	TGCAGTGCTAGGGTCCCCCGGGGGGCGACAGATGCGCAGTATTTT	CSARVPRGATDAQYF
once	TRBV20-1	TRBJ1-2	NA	TGCAGTGCTAGAGACATAAAGGGGGTATATGGCTACACCTTC	CSARDIKGVYGYTF
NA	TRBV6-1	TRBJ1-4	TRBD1	TGTGCCAGCAGTGAGGGTCTGGGACAGGGCCATGAAAAACTGTTTTTT	CASSEGLGQGHEKLFF
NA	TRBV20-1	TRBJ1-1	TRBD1	TGCAGTGCTAGAGATTACTGGTTGACAGGGGTCACTGAAGCTTTCTTT	CSARDYWLTGVTEAFF
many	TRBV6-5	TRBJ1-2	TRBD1	TGTGCCAGCAGGACGGGACAGTTGAACTATGGCTACACCTTC	CASRTGQLNYGYTF
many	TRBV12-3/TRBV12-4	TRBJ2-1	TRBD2	TGTGCCAGCAGTTTTCTAGCGGGGGGTATCAATGAGCAGTTCTTC	CASSFLAGGINEQFF
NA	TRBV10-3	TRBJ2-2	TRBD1	TGTGCCATCAGTGAAGGGACAGGCATGACCGGGGAGCTGTTTTTT	CAISEGTGMTGELFF
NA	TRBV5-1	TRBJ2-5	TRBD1	TGCGCCAGCAGCCGAATGACAGGGGGAGGTCAAGAGACCCAGTACTTC	CASSRMTGGGQETQYF
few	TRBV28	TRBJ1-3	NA	TGTGCCAGCAGGGGTTCTGGAAACACCATATATTTT	CASRGSGNTIYF
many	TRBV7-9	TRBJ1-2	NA	TGTGCCAGCAGCTCGACAGTTTTAGGTGGCTACACCTTC	CASSSTVLGGYTF
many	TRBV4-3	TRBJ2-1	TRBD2	TGCGCCAGCAGCCAAGAGTGGACTAGTAATGAGCAGTTCTTC	CASSQEWTSNEQFF